These 28 T cell receptor beta chains share one sample of origin, sequenced in a study of blood T cell repertoires in COVID-19. Clones were read by immunoSEQ multiplex PCR, and TCRdb kept only the in-frame ones, dropping some. Among approximately 260,000 clones listed, 70% to 90% were seen once. Sequencing was carried out using PBMCs or T cells enriched from blood (not recorded which). The receptors derive from a woman aged 45-59 years who had been exposed to COVID-19.

The CDR3 is CASSGPPGQGTNEQFF. The CDR3, as DNA: TGTGCCAGCAGCGGGCCCCCGGGACAGGGTACCAATGAGCAGTTCTTC. V and J are TRBV7-9 and TRBJ2-1; 9 bases align to TRBD1. CDR3 size: 16 residues. V lost 5 bases and J lost 6; bases outside the gene matches: 11. CDR1 is SEHNR and CDR2 is FQNEAQ in the germline V gene (reference sequence).

The chain uses TRBV10-2 and TRBJ1-6; D not resolved. The CDR3 contains 16 residues. From germline, CDR1 is WSHSY and CDR2 SAAADI. The V end lost 3 bases, the J end lost 0 bases, and 9 bases lay between the germline ends. The CDR3 protein is CASSDRRSSYNSPLHF. The CDR3 region has the DNA TGCGCCAGCAGTGATCGCCGGAGCTCCTATAATTCACCCCTCCACTTT.

V and J are TRBV4-1 and TRBJ1-6; D is perhaps TRBD1 (5 bases). V was cut by 0 bases and J by 4 bases, with 10 bases left in between. In germline, CDR1 is MGHRA, CDR2 YSYEKL. The CDR3 consists of 16 residues. The CDR3 DNA reads as TGCGCCAGCAGCCAAGAACCCTCAGGGTATAATTCACCCCTCCACTTT. Translating it yields CASSQEPSGYNSPLHF.

The chain couples TRBV14 to TRBJ2-3; 9 bases line up with TRBD2. The CDR3 loop spans 15 amino acids. Germline V CDR1 and CDR2: SGHDN, FVKESK. Unmatched junction bases numbered 5, after V lost 6 bases and J lost 1 base. The CDR3 DNA reads as TGTGCCAGCAGAGGGAGCGGGGGGCGCACAGATACGCAGTATTTT. It specifies CASRGSGGRTDTQYF.

The gene calls are TRBV7-8 and TRBJ1-2; 7 bases are shared with TRBD1. Trimming at V came to 3 bases and at J to 7 bases, leaving 8 bases not matched to a gene. The CDR3 has 14 residues. Germline values: CDR1 SGHVS, CDR2 FQNEAQ. The CDR3 DNA reads as TGTGCCAGCAGCTTTGAAGGGGGCGTAGGTGGCTACACCTTC. Its translation is CASSFEGGVGGYTF.

The chain employs TRBV9 and TRBJ1-3; no clear D. Trimming cost V 0 bases and J 2 bases, with 6 bases left between them. In germline, CDR1 is SGDLS, CDR2 YYNGEE. This CDR3 has 14 residues. The CDR3 loop is CASSVGGTGNTIYF. For the CDR3, the DNA is TGTGCCAGCAGCGTAGGAGGGACTGGAAACACCATATATTTT.

The chain uses TRBV9 and TRBJ2-1, with TRBD2 as a possible D gene (5 bases). The CDR3 spans 14 residues. CDR1 is SGDLS and CDR2 is YYNGEE in the germline V gene. V lost 0 bases to trimming and J lost 8 bases, with 12 bases between them. The CDR3 spells CASSVEASPHEQFF. CDR3 DNA sequence: TGTGCCAGCAGCGTAGAAGCTAGCCCCCATGAGCAGTTCTTC.

The CDR3 nucleotides are TGCAGCGCGATCCTAGCGGGGTGGGGGGAGACCCAGTACTTC. Encoded protein: CSAILAGWGETQYF. This chain links TRBV29-1 with TRBJ2-5; 9 bases are shared with TRBD2. This CDR3 has 14 amino acids. V shed 7 bases and J 5 bases; nucleotides not matched to a gene: 11. Germline values: CDR1 SQVTM, CDR2 ANQGSEA.

The chain employs TRBV5-8 and TRBJ1-6; maybe TRBD1 (6 bases). CDR3 length: 18 amino acids. Trimming pared 1 base from V and 6 bases from J, leaving 20 bases between. Germline-derived CDR1 and CDR2 are SGHTS and YDEGEE. For the CDR3, the DNA is TGTGCCAGCAGCTTGAGTTACAGGGTTGGGGTTTCTAATTCACCCCTCCACTTT. This gives the protein CASSLSYRVGVSNSPLHF. Full variable domain (rest looked up from reference TRBV5-8 and TRBJ1-6): EAGVTQSPTHLIKTRGQQATLRCSPISGHTSVYWYQQALGLGLQFLLWYDEGEERNRGNFPPRFSGRQFPNYSSELNVNALELEDSALYLCASSLSYRVGVSNSPLHFGNGTRLTVT.

In its sample, this clone was seen a few times. The genes are TRBV10-3 and TRBJ1-2; 7 bases are a match to TRBD1. Germline V gene data show CDR1 as ENHRY and CDR2 as SYGVKD. The CDR3 is made up of 14 amino acids. V was clipped by 6 bases and J by 4 bases; unmatched bases: 8. CDR3 in DNA: TGTGCCATCAGACCCCCGGGACAGATCTATGGCTACACCTTC. Encoded protein: CAIRPPGQIYGYTF.

The chain's CDR3 is CASSGGDYEQYF. The CDR3 DNA is TGTGCCAGTTCGGGAGGGGACTACGAGCAGTACTTC. The chain carries TRBV19 and TRBJ2-7; 8 positions match TRBD2. CDR1 is LNHDA and CDR2 is SQIVND in the germline V gene (reference sequence). The CDR3 extends over 12 amino acids. V gave up 8 bases and J gave up 3 bases; unmatched junction bases: 3.

J is TRBJ1-3 and V is TRBV19; tentative D call: TRBD1 (6 bases). Germline values: CDR1 LNHDA, CDR2 SQIVND (reference sequence). The CDR3 has 17 residues. V was trimmed by 6 bases and J by 2 bases, leaving 20 bases between them. CDR3 region: CASRRSRGIGAGNTIYF. As DNA, the CDR3 is TGTGCCAGTAGGCGAAGCAGGGGAATTGGGGCTGGAAACACCATATATTTT.

This clone was counted once. This sequence joins TRBV27 and TRBJ1-1; D remains unclear. The CDR3 is 13 amino acids. The germline gives CDR1 MNHEY, CDR2 SMNVEV (reference sequence). Trimming stripped 2 bases from V and 9 bases from J, with 13 bases between. Here the CDR3 reads CASSLGSLGQAFF. CDR3 DNA sequence: TGTGCCAGCAGTTTAGGGTCACTTGGGCAAGCTTTCTTT.

This chain links TRBV7-6 with TRBJ2-1, with TRBD1 identical over 9 bases. Per the germline V gene, CDR1 is SGHVS and CDR2 is FNYEAQ. This CDR3 is built from 15 residues. After removal of 5 bases from V and 7 bases from J, the junction contained 9 bases not matched to a gene. The CDR3 is CASSPLYRGQNEQFF. The CDR3 nucleotides read TGTGCCAGCAGCCCCCTATACAGGGGGCAGAATGAGCAGTTCTTC.

V is TRBV12-5 and J is TRBJ2-3; D remains ambiguous. CDR1 is LGHNT, CDR2 FRNRAP, per germline. The CDR3 covers 12 residues. Trimming took off 5 bases at V and 6 bases at J, with 9 bases between the two ends. The CDR3 sequence: CASGIKLDTQYF. The CDR3 region has the DNA TGTGCTAGTGGTATCAAGCTGGATACGCAGTATTTT.

This chain joins TRBV28 and TRBJ2-1; 8 bases line up with TRBD2. V shed 4 bases, J shed 6 bases, and the junction held 11 bases outside the gene matches. The CDR3 is made up of 16 amino acids. CDR1 MDHEN and CDR2 SYDVKM come from the germline V gene. The CDR3 DNA is TGTGCCAGCAGTTCCCCCGGGACTAGTTATCTCAATGAGCAGTTCTTC. It translates to CASSSPGTSYLNEQFF.

The chain links TRBV19 to TRBJ2-5; 10 nucleotides match TRBD2. There are 18 residues in the CDR3. CDR1 is LNHDA, CDR2 SQIVND, per germline (reference sequence). J gave up 5 bases and V 0 bases, and 12 bases lay outside the gene matches. The CDR3: CASSIDHRLAGVGETQYF. For the CDR3, the DNA is TGTGCCAGTAGTATAGACCACCGCCTAGCGGGGGTCGGGGAGACCCAGTACTTC.

The J gene is TRBJ2-7, the V gene TRBV5-4, with a possible D match to TRBD1 (6 bases). This CDR3 is 14 amino acids long. V was shortened by 2 bases and J by 1 base, with 10 bases between the two germline ends. Germline CDR1 reads SGHNT; CDR2 reads YYREEE (reference sequence). Written as DNA, the CDR3 is TGTGCCAGCAGCTTCACAGGGATGTCCTACGAGCAGTACTTC. Translation gives CASSFTGMSYEQYF. Combining the CDR3 with reference TRBV5-4 and TRBJ2-7 gives the whole variable domain ETGVTQSPTHLIKTRGQQVTLRCSSQSGHNTVSWYQQALGQGPQFIFQYYREEENGRGNFPPRFSGLQFPNYSSELNVNALELDDSALYLCASSFTGMSYEQYFGPGTRLTVT.

This clone was counted only a few times. This chain uses TRBV27 with TRBJ1-2; no definite D call. The germline V and J ends were trimmed by 7 bases and 1 base, with 16 bases remaining between them. CDR3 size: 15 residues. Germline V gene sequence: CDR1 MNHEY, CDR2 SMNVEV (reference sequence). Here the CDR3 DNA reads TGTGCCAGCATGGAAGCGGGGTGGGGTAACTATGGCTACACCTTC. Translated, it gives CASMEAGWGNYGYTF.

The rearrangement links TRBV19 to TRBJ1-5; 10 bases are shared with TRBD1. Germline V CDR1 and CDR2: LNHDA, SQIVND (reference sequence). V trimming: 11 bases; J trimming: 2 bases; junction bases outside the gene matches: 3. The CDR3 runs to 13 residues. CDR3 nucleotides: TGTGCCGGGGGGACAGGGGGCAATCAGCCCCAGCATTTT. It encodes CAGGTGGNQPQHF.

CDR3 in amino acids: CASSTDQPQHF. The CDR3, as DNA: TGTGCCAGCAGCACAGATCAGCCCCAGCATTTT. The chain is built from TRBV21-1 and TRBJ1-5; TRBD1 was called by the table and not checked on the DNA. TRBV21-1 is an annotated pseudogene. The CDR3 runs to 11 residues.

The gene calls are TRBV7-2 and TRBJ2-6, with a possible D match to TRBD2 (6 bases). Germline-derived CDR1 and CDR2 are SGHTA and FQGNSA. With 2 bases removed from V and 1 base from J, the gap between germline ends came to 12 bases. The CDR3 runs 17 residues. The CDR3 is CASSLQGGRSGANVLTF. The CDR3 nucleotides are TGTGCCAGCAGCTTACAGGGTGGGAGGTCTGGGGCCAACGTCCTGACTTTC.

In DNA form, the CDR3 reads TGTGCCAGCAGTTGGGGCAGCGCTGAAGCTTTCTTT. It translates to CASSWGSAEAFF. The V gene is TRBV6-5, the J gene TRBJ1-1, with a possible D match to TRBD1 (5 bases). Germline CDR1 MNHEY, CDR2 SVGAGI. Trimming shortened V by 4 bases and J by 6 bases, and 9 bases separated the two germline ends. This CDR3 spans 12 amino acids.

The chain combines TRBV18 with TRBJ1-6, with a tentative D call TRBD1 (5 bases). The CDR3 totals 13 residues. The germline gives CDR1 KGHSH, CDR2 LQKENI. V dropped 6 bases and J dropped 6 bases, with 9 bases sitting between them. The CDR3: CASSPGGNSPLHF. CDR3 nucleotide sequence: TGTGCCAGCTCCCCGGGGGGTAATTCACCCCTCCACTTT.

The chain links TRBV19 to TRBJ1-2; D possibly corresponds to TRBD1 (5 bases). The germline gives CDR1 LNHDA, CDR2 SQIVND (reference sequence). The V end was cut by 8 bases, the J end by 4 bases, with 20 bases between. The CDR3 consists of 15 residues. DNA for the CDR3: TGTGCCAGTGGAGGGATTGAGGGGTCGCTCTATGGCTACACCTTC. Amino acid sequence: CASGGIEGSLYGYTF.

The chain employs TRBV6-6 and TRBJ1-1; no clear D gene. Germline V gene data show CDR1 as MNHNY and CDR2 as SVGAGI (reference sequence). V was cut by 5 bases and J by 0 bases, with 7 bases left in between. The CDR3 is made up of 13 amino acids. CDR3 sequence reads: CASSRGVNTEAFF. DNA for the CDR3: TGTGCCAGCAGTCGCGGGGTGAACACTGAAGCTTTCTTT.

The rearrangement links TRBV2 to TRBJ1-2; D ambiguous. V gave up 5 bases and J gave up 0 bases, with 7 bases separating them. The germline V gene encodes CDR1 SNHLY and CDR2 FYNNEI. The CDR3 length is 13 residues. CDR3 sequence (DNA): TGTGCCAGCAGTTCGGAGGCTAACTATGGCTACACCTTC. This sequence encodes CASSSEANYGYTF.

V usage is TRBV18 and J usage is TRBJ1-2, with D unclear. The germline V gene has CDR1 KGHSH and CDR2 LQKENI. The CDR3 has 12 amino acids. V lost 5 bases and J lost 7, with 11 bases in between. In DNA, the CDR3 is TGTGCCAGCTCATTAGATCGGGTTGGCTACACCTTC. Amino acids: CASSLDRVGYTF.